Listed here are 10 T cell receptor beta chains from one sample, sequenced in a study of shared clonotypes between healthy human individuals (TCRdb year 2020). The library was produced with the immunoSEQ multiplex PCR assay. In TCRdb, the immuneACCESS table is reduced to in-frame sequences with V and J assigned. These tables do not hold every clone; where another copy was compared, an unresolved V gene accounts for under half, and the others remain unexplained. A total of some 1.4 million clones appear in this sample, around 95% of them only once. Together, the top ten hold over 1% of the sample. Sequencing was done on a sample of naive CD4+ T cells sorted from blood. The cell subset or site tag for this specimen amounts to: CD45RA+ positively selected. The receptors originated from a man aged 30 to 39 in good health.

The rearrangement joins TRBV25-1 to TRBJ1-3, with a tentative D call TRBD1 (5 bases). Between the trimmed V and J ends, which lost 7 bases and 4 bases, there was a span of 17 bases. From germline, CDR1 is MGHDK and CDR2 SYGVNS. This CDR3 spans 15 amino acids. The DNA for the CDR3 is TGTGCCAGCACACCCGCCGCGGGGGTAGGAAACACCATATATTTT. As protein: CASTPAAGVGNTIYF.

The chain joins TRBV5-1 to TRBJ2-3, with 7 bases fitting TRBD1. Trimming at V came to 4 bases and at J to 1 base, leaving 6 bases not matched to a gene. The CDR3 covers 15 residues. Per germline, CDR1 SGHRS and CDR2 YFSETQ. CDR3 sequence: CASSATGDRTDTQYF. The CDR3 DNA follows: TGCGCCAGCAGCGCAACAGGGGACCGCACAGATACGCAGTATTTT.

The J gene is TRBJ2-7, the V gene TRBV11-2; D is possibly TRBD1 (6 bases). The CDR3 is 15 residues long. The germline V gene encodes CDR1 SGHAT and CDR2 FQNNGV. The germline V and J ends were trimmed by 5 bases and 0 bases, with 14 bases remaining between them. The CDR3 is CASSVITGSSYEQYF. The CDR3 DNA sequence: TGTGCCAGCAGCGTAATAACAGGGTCCTCCTACGAGCAGTACTTC.

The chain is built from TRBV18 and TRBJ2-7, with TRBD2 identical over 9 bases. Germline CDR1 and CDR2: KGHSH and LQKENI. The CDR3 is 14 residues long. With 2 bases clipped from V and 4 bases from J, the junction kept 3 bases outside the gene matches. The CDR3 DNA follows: TGTGCCAGCTCACCAAGTACTAGCGGGTACGAGCAGTACTTC. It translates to CASSPSTSGYEQYF.

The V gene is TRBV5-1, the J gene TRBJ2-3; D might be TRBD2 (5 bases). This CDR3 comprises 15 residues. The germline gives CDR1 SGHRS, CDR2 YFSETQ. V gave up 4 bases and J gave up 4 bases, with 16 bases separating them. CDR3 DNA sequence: TGCGCCAGCAGCCGAGGGTCGAGCGGATCAGATACGCAGTATTTT. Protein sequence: CASSRGSSGSDTQYF.

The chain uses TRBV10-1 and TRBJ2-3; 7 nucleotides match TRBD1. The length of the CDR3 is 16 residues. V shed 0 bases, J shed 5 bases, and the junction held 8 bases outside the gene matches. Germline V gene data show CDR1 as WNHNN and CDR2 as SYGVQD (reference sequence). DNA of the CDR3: TGCGCCAGCAGTGAGTCGAAGGCGACAGGGAAAGATACGCAGTATTTT. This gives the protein CASSESKATGKDTQYF.

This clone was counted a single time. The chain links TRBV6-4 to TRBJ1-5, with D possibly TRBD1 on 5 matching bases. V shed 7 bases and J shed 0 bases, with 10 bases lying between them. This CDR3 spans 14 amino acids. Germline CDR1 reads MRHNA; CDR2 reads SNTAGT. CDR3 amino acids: CASNRQISNQPQHF. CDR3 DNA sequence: TGTGCCAGCAATAGACAGATTAGCAATCAGCCCCAGCATTTT.

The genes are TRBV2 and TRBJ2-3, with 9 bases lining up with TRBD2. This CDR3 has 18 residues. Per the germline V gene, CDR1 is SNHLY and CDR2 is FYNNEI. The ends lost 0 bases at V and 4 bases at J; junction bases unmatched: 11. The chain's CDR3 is CASSEALGLAGRADTQYF. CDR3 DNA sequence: TGTGCCAGCAGTGAAGCTCTAGGGCTAGCGGGACGGGCAGATACGCAGTATTTT.

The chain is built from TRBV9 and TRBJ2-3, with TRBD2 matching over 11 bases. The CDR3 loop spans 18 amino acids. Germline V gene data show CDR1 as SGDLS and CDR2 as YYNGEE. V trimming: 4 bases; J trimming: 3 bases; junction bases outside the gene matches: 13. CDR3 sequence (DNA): TGTGCCAGCAGCACTGGACTAGCGGGTGAAAGTTTTACAGATACGCAGTATTTT. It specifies CASSTGLAGESFTDTQYF.

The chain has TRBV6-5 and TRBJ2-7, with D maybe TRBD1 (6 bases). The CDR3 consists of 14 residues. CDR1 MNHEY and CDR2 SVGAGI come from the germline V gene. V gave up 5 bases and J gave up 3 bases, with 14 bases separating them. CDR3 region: CASSTRNRDYEQYF. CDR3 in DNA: TGTGCCAGCAGTACTCGAAACAGGGACTACGAGCAGTACTTC.